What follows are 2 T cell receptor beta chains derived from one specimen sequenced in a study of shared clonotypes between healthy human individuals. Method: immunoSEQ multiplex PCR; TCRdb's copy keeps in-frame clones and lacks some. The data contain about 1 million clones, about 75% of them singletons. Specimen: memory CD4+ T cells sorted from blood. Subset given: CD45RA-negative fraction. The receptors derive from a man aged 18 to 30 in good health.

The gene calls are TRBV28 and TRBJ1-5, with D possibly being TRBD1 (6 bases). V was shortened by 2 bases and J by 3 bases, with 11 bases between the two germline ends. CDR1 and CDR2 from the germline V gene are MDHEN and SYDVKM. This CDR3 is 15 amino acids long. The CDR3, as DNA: TGTGCCAGCAGTTTAGTTGCAGGGGACAATCAGCCCCAGCATTTT. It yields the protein CASSLVAGDNQPQHF. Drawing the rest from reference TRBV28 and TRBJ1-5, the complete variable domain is DVKVTQSSRYLVKRTGEKVFLECVQDMDHENMFWYRQDPGLGLRLIYFSYDVKMKEKGDIPEGYSVSREKKERFSLILESASTNQTSMYLCASSLVAGDNQPQHFGDGTRLSIL.

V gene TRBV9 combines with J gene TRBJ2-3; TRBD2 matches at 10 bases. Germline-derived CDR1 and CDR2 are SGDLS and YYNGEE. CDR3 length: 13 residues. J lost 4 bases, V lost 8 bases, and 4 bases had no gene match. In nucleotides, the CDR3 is TGTGCCAGTGGACTAGCGGAGTCAGATACGCAGTATTTT. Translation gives CASGLAESDTQYF.